Listed here are 17 T cell receptor beta chains from one sample, sequenced in a study of shared clonotypes between healthy human individuals (dated by TCRdb to the early 2020s). Libraries were constructed by the immunoSEQ multiplex PCR assay. The clones in this table, taken by TCRdb from immuneACCESS, are in-frame only. Not every clone is retained; where verified, under half of the shortfall comes from an unresolved V gene, and the cause of the rest is unknown. The sample records millions of clones, roughly 95% of which are singletons. In total, the top ten clones hold 0.85% to 1.3% of the sample. CD8 naive samples were CD45RO-negative cells positively selected for CCR7, giving a CD45RA+CCR7+ population that excluded TemRA cells. The material sequenced was naive CD8+ T cells sorted from blood. The sample's cell subset or site label, decoded: CD45RA+CCR7+. The source of these receptors is a man aged 18 to 30 in good health.

The V gene is TRBV15, the J gene TRBJ1-3; D unclear. The CDR3 spans 13 residues. The germline CDR1 and CDR2 sequences are LNHNV and YYDKDF (reference sequence). V shed 0 bases and J shed 4 bases, with 4 bases lying between them. The DNA of the CDR3 is TGTGCCACCAGCAGAGACTTAGGAAACACCATATATTTT. This codes for CATSRDLGNTIYF.

This chain uses TRBV28 with TRBJ2-2; 9 bases line up with TRBD1. The CDR3 runs to 16 residues. Germline CDR1 and CDR2: MDHEN and SYDVKM. V shed 3 bases, J shed 2 bases, and the junction held 4 bases outside the gene matches. The CDR3 bases are TGTGCCAGCAGTTTCCCTACAGGGGGCAACACCGGGGAGCTGTTTTTT. Residues: CASSFPTGGNTGELFF.

As to this clone: The sample carries other DNA sequences with the same CDR3. In nucleotides, the CDR3 is TGTGCCAGCAGCTTTGGGGACGGGGAGCTGTTTTTT. Its protein product is CASSFGDGELFF. The rearrangement uses TRBV7-9 and TRBJ2-2; D gene uncertain. The ends were cut back, 3 bases at V and 7 bases at J, with 6 bases in the middle. The length of the CDR3 is 12 residues. Germline values: CDR1 SEHNR, CDR2 FQNEAQ (reference sequence).

The rearrangement links TRBV7-8 to TRBJ1-4, with D hard to call. Looked up from germline, CDR1 is SGHVS and CDR2 is FQNEAQ. The CDR3 covers 15 residues. Trimming took 2 bases from V and 5 from J, leaving 12 bases between them. The CDR3 bases are TGTGCCAGCAGCTTAATGTTGGCTGCGAATGAAAAACTGTTTTTT. It translates to CASSLMLAANEKLFF. Full variable domain (rest looked up from reference TRBV7-8 and TRBJ1-4): GAGVSQSPRYKVAKRGQDVALRCDPISGHVSLFWYQQALGQGPEFLTYFQNEAQLDKSGLPSDRFFAERPEGSVSTLKIQRTQQEDSAVYLCASSLMLAANEKLFFGSGTQLSVL.

Only one count was recorded for this clone. The chain links TRBV29-1 to TRBJ2-3; 7 positions agree with TRBD1. CDR1 and CDR2 (germline): SQVTM, ANQGSEA. The CDR3 extends over 16 amino acids. The V and J ends lost 6 bases and 1 base, in that order; junction bases with no gene match: 13. The CDR3 coding sequence is TGCAGCGTCGACCTCAGATATACAGGGGGCACAGATACGCAGTATTTT. Translation gives CSVDLRYTGGTDTQYF.

J is TRBJ2-7 and V is TRBV2, with 9 bases matching TRBD1. Per germline, CDR1 SNHLY and CDR2 FYNNEI. The CDR3 length is 14 residues. The trim removed 6 bases at V and 0 bases at J, leaving 3 bases unmatched. This chain's CDR3 is CASRDRGFSYEQYF. CDR3 DNA: TGTGCCAGCAGGGACAGGGGCTTCTCCTACGAGCAGTACTTC.

This chain joins TRBV9 and TRBJ2-7; D gene unclear. Deletions cut 4 bases from V and 3 bases from J, with 14 bases between. The CDR3 covers 14 residues. CDR1 is SGDLS and CDR2 is YYNGEE in the germline V gene. CDR3 sequence (DNA): TGTGCCAGCAGCACCCGGACGGAAAGCTACGAGCAGTACTTC. The encoded protein is CASSTRTESYEQYF.

This clone was counted once. Other DNA sequences in this specimen translate into the identical CDR3. The chain employs TRBV19 and TRBJ2-7; no firm D call. The V gene's germline CDR1 is LNHDA and CDR2 SQIVND (reference sequence). This CDR3 spans 13 amino acids. Trimming removed 6 bases at V and 4 bases at J, with 13 bases between. The CDR3 DNA sequence: TGTGCCAGTAGCTTTGGGTCCGGGTACGAGCAGTACTTC. This translates into CASSFGSGYEQYF.

The chain links TRBV5-6 to TRBJ2-1, with 7 bases fitting TRBD1. Per the germline V gene, CDR1 is SGHDT and CDR2 is YYEEEE. J was trimmed by 10 bases and V by 4 bases; bases with no gene match: 5. This CDR3 contains 12 residues. The CDR3 DNA reads TGTGCCAGCAGCGATGGGACAGACGAGCAGTTCTTC. Its translation is CASSDGTDEQFF.

The V gene is TRBV11-2, the J gene TRBJ2-7, with a weak D call TRBD2 (6 bases). The CDR3 is made up of 14 amino acids. Germline values: CDR1 SGHAT, CDR2 FQNNGV. The V gene lost 5 bases and the J gene lost 6 bases, with 17 bases spanning the gap. The CDR3 DNA is TGTGCCAGCAGCGCCATCGGACTGGGGGGCGAGCAGTACTTC. This sequence encodes CASSAIGLGGEQYF.

The CDR3: CASSLLELVTDTQYF. Here the CDR3 DNA reads TGTGCCAGCAGCTTACTGGAGTTGGTCACAGATACGCAGTATTTT. The V gene is TRBV13, the J gene TRBJ2-3, with unresolved D. Germline V CDR1 and CDR2: PRHDT, FYEKMQ (reference sequence). V lost 2 bases and J lost 2, with 11 bases in between. This CDR3 is 15 amino acids long.

The chain joins TRBV7-2 to TRBJ2-7; D perhaps matches TRBD2 (5 bases). Per germline, CDR1 SGHTA and CDR2 FQGNSA. V shed 5 bases and J shed 3 bases, with 11 bases lying between them. This CDR3 is built from 13 residues. For the CDR3, the DNA is TGTGCCAGCAGCCCGACTACCCTCTACGAGCAGTACTTC. This gives the protein CASSPTTLYEQYF.

This clone was seen just once. The CDR3 region is CASTDRGRKSSYEQYF. CDR3 coding DNA: TGTGCCAGCACGGACAGGGGGCGAAAAAGCTCCTACGAGCAGTACTTC. This sequence joins TRBV21-1 and TRBJ2-7; the D call of TRBD1 is as the table states it, not checked on the DNA. TRBV21-1 is assigned pseudogene status. CDR3 length: 16 residues.

As for this clone: The sample carries other DNA sequences with the same CDR3. The chain is built from TRBV6-5 and TRBJ2-7; D is unclear. This CDR3 contains 14 residues. Germline V gene data show CDR1 as MNHEY and CDR2 as SVGAGI. V lost 3 bases and J lost 2, with 11 bases in between. The CDR3 DNA follows: TGTGCCAGCAGTTATGGGGAACGGCCCTACGAGCAGTACTTC. This codes for CASSYGERPYEQYF.

V and J are TRBV20-1 and TRBJ2-2; D remains ambiguous. With 5 bases removed from V and 7 bases from J, the gap between germline ends came to 8 bases. The CDR3 length is 11 residues. The germline gives CDR1 DFQATT, CDR2 SNEGSKA (reference sequence). The CDR3 DNA is TGCAGTGCTCTAGGAGACGGGGAGCTGTTTTTT. As protein: CSALGDGELFF.

The chain is built from TRBV5-1 and TRBJ1-2, with 10 bases that match TRBD1. V lost 1 base, J lost 1 base, and 13 bases stayed unmatched. The CDR3 contains 19 residues. Germline CDR1 is SGHRS and CDR2 is YFSETQ. In DNA form, the CDR3 reads TGCGCCAGCAGCTTGTACTTCGGACAGGGGGATCTCGTTAACTATGGCTACACCTTC. Translated, it gives CASSLYFGQGDLVNYGYTF.

The chain has TRBV29-1 and TRBJ1-1, with TRBD1 as a possible D gene (5 bases). The CDR3 length is 14 residues. V lost 1 base, J lost 2 bases, and 11 bases lay in between. From germline, CDR1 is SQVTM and CDR2 ANQGSEA. The CDR3: CSVEGLDTNTEAFF. The CDR3 DNA follows: TGCAGCGTTGAAGGACTGGACACAAACACTGAAGCTTTCTTT.